This T cell receptor (beta chain) was identified in a study of response to subunit inactivated influenza vaccine (dated by TCRdb to 2017 to 2018). Regarding the research as a whole: To follow how T cells responded to a trivalent subunit inactivated influenza vaccine, the researchers relied on deep quantitative profiling of the T cell receptor repertoire.

The germline V gene (reference sequence) yields DFQATT for CDR1 and SNEGSKA for CDR2. V loses 6 bases at its end and J loses 4 bases; junction bases beyond the gene matches: 5. Inclusive of the bounding cysteine and phenylalanine, the CDR3 is 12 residues long. Just the 36-base CDR3 DNA is kept, in frame starting at base 1. General study outcomes and caveats: The authors proposed that each seasonal influenza vaccination may bring in only a limited number of new T cells.

Library preparation used RT-PCR. Sequencing took place on an Illumina HiSeq 2500. Using fastp at Q25 and MiXCR, TCRdb reprocessed the public reads and kept productive beta chains. Rows are combined by CDR3 protein, so each entry shows the most common genes and DNA. This sample is represented by 500,000 to 600,000 distinct CDR3 sequences; about 11% of them were singletons. The ten most abundant clones make up more than 8.5% of the sample. This clonotype was observed at least ten times. No cognate antigen has been identified for it. No base qualities exist here, and no much larger clone lies one base off it.

This clonotype was obtained from a man aged 50 or older who received an inactivated influenza vaccine. Donor details come from another sample of the same person, matched by shared clones. The source was PBMCs from blood, collected on the day of vaccination. The chain employs TRBV20-1 and TRBJ1-2; 7 bases in the junction line up with TRBD1. The CDR3 protein: CSAAGQIYGYTF. The nucleotide sequence is given as TGCAGTGCGGCGGGACAGATCTATGGCTACACCTTC.